This T cell receptor beta chain comes out of a study of OX40 agonist ivuxolimab in advanced cancers. Study in general: A mean age of approximately 64 years, range about 20 to 85, was recorded, and over 65% were male. Three patients got partial responses; one had hepatocellular carcinoma and two had cutaneous melanoma.

For this clone: Its antigen is not known.

The CDR3 extends over 13 amino acids. CDR1 and CDR2 (germline): LGHNA, YSLEER. V lost 0 bases and J lost 3, with 6 bases in between. Whole-study results and caveats: At 0.1-3.0 mg/kg, partial responders had clonal expansion among the lowest observed. The study found that CD8+ T cells averaged more expanded clones than CD4+.

The method was immunoSEQ multiplex PCR; TCRdb's version includes in-frame clones alone and lacks a portion of them. The sample contains roughly 92,000 clones, 84% of which appear only once. This TCR was recovered from an adult with an advanced solid tumor such as melanoma, head and neck, liver or kidney cancer. The V call is TRBV4-3, the J call TRBJ2-7, with unresolved D. The specimen comprised CD4+ or CD8+ T cells sorted from blood, sampled in a trial of the OX40 agonist ivuxolimab. CDR3 in DNA: TGCGCCAGCAGCCAAGAAGGAAACTACGAGCAGTACTTC. The encoded protein is CASSQEGNYEQYF.